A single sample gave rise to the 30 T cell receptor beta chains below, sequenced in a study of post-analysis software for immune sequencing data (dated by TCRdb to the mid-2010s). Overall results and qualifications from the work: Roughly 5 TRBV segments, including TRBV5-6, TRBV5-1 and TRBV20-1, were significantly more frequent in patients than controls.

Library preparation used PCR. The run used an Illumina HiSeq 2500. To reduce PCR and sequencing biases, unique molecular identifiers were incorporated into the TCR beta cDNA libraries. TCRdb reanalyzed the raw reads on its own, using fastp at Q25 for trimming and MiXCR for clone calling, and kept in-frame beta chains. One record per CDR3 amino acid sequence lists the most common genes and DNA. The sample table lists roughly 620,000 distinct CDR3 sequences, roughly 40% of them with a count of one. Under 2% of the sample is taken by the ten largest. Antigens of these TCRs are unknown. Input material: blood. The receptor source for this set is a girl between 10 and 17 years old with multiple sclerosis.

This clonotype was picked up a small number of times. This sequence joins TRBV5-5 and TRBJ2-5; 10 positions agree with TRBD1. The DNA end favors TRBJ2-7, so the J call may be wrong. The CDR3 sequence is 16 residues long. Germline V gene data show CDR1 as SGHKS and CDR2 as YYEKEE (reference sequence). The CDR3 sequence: CASSLEGTGVMYEQYF. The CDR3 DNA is TGTGCCAGCAGCTTGGAAGGGACAGGGGTTATGTACGAGCAGTACTTC.

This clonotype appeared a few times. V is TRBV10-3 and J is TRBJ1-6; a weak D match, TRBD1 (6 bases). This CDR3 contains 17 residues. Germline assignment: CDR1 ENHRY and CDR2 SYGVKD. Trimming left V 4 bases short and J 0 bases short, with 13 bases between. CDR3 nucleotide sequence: TGTGCCATCAGTGCTTATCAGGGGAGCTCCTATAATTCACCCCTCCACTTT. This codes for CAISAYQGSSYNSPLHF.

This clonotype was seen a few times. The CDR3 sequence: CASSLPLYRDKDLLDYGYTF. The CDR3 DNA reads as TGTGCCAGCAGCTTACCCCTTTACCGGGACAAGGATCTTCTGGACTATGGCTACACCTTC. The chain carries TRBV7-6 and TRBJ1-2, with TRBD1 as a possible D gene (6 bases). The CDR3 contains 20 residues. Between the trimmed V and J ends, which lost 2 bases and 3 bases, there was a span of 28 bases. CDR1 and CDR2 from the germline V gene are SGHVS and FNYEAQ. The variable domain in full, with the rest retrieved from reference TRBV7-6 and TRBJ1-2, is GAGVSQSPRYKVTKRGQDVALRCDPISGHVSLYWYRQALGQGPEFLTYFNYEAQQDKSGLPNDRFSAERPEGSISTLTIQRTEQRDSAMYRCASSLPLYRDKDLLDYGYTFGSGTRLTVV.

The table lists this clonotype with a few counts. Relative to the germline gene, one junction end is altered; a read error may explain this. The CDR3 DNA reads as TGTGCCAGCAGGTTAGGAGACAGCCTTCTCGAGCAGTACTTC. Its protein is CASRLGDSLLEQYF. The chain has TRBV7-8 and TRBJ2-7; D is possibly TRBD1 (5 bases). The CDR3 runs to 14 residues. The germline V gene encodes CDR1 SGHVS and CDR2 FQNEAQ.

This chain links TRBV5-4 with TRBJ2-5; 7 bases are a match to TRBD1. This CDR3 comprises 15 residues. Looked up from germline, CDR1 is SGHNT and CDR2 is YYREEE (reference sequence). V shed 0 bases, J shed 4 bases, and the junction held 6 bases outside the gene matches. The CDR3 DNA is TGTGCCAGCAGCTTGGGCAACAGGGGTGCAGAGACCCAGTACTTC. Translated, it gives CASSLGNRGAETQYF.

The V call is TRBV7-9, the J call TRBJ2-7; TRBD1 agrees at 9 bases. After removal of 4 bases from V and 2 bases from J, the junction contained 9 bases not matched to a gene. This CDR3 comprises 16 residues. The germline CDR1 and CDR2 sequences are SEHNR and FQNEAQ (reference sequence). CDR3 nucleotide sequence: TGTGCCAGCAGCTCCACCGGGACAGGGATTCCCTACGAGCAGTACTTC. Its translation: CASSSTGTGIPYEQYF.

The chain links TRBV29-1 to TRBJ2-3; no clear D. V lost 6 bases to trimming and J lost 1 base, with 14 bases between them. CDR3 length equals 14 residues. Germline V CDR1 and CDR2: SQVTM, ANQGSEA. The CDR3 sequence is CSVVWIHRTDTQYF. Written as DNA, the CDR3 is TGCAGCGTGGTCTGGATCCACCGCACAGATACGCAGTATTTT.

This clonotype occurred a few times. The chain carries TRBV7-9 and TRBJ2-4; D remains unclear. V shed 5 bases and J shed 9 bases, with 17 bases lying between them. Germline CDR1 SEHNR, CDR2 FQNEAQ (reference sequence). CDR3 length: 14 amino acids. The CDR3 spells CASSNNWKERIQYF. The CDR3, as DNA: TGTGCCAGCAGCAACAATTGGAAGGAACGCATTCAGTACTTC.

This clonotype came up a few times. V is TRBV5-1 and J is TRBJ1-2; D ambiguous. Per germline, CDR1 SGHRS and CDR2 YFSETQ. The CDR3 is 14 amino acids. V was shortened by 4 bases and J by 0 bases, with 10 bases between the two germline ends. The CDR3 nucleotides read TGCGCCAGCAGCCCGGACCCGACTAACTATGGCTACACCTTC. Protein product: CASSPDPTNYGYTF.

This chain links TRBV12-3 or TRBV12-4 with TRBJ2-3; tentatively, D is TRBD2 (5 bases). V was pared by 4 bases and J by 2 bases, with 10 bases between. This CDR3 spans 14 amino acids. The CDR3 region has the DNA TGTGCCAGCAGTTCCGGGATTTACACAGATACGCAGTATTTT. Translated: CASSSGIYTDTQYF.

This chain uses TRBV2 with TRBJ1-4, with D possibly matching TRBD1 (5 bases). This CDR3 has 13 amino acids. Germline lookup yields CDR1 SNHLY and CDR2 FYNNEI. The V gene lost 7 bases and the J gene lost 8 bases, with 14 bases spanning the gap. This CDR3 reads CASIEGGTEKLFF. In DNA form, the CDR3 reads TGTGCCAGCATCGAGGGTGGGACGGAAAAACTGTTTTTT.

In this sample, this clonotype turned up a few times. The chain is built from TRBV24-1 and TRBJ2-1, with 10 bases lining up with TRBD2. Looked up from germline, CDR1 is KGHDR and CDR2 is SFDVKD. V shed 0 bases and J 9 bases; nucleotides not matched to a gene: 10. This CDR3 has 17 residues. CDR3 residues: CATSDLVPSGSRSEQFF. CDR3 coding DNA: TGTGCCACCAGTGATTTGGTACCTAGCGGGAGTCGAAGTGAGCAGTTCTTC.

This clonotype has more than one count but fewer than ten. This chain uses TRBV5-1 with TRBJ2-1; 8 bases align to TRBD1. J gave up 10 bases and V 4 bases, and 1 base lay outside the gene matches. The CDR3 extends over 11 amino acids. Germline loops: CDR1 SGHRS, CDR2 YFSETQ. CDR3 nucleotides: TGCGCCAGCAGCAGGGACAGGGAGCAGTTCTTC. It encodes CASSRDREQFF.

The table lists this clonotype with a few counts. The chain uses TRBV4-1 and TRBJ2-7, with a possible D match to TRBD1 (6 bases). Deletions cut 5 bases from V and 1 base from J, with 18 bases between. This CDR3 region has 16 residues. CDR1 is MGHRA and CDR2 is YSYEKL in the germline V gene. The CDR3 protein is CASSLLVGQSSYEQYF. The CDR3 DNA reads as TGCGCCAGCAGCTTGCTTGTAGGACAGAGTTCCTACGAGCAGTACTTC.

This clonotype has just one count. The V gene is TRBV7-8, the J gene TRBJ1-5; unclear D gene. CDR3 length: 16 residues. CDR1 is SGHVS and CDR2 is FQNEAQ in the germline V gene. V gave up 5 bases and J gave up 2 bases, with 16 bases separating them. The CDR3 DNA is TGTGCCAGCAGCCCCCCGAGAAGGTTAGGCAATCAGCCCCAGCATTTT. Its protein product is CASSPPRRLGNQPQHF.

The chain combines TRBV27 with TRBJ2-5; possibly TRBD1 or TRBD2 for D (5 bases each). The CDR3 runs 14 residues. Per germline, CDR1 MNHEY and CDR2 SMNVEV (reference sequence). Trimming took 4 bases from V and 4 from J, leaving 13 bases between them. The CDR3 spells CASSSPARGETQYF. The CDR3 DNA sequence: TGTGCCAGCAGTTCGCCTGCGAGGGGAGAGACCCAGTACTTC.

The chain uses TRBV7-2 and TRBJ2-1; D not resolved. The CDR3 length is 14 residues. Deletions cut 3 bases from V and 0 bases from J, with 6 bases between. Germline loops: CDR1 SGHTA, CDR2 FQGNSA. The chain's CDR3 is CASSLTVSYNEQFF. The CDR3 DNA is TGTGCCAGCAGCTTGACTGTCTCCTACAATGAGCAGTTCTTC.

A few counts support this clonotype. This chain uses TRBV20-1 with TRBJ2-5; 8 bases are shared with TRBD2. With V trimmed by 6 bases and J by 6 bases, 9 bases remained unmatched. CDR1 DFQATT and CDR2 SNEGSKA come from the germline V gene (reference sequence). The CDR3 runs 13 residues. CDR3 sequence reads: CSAGAGGRQTQYF. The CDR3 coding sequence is TGCAGTGCCGGGGCGGGAGGCCGACAGACCCAGTACTTC.

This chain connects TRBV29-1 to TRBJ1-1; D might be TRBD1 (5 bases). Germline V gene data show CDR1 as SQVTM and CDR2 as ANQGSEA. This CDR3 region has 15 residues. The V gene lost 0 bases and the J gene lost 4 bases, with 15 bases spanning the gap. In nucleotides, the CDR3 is TGCAGCGTTGAAGATGGAATTTTGGGGGGCACTGAAGCTTTCTTT. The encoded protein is CSVEDGILGGTEAFF.

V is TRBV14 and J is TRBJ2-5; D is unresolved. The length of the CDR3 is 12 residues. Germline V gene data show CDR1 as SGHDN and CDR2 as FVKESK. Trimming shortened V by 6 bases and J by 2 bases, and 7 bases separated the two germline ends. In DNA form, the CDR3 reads TGTGCCAGCAGTCGGATGCAAGAGACCCAGTACTTC. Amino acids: CASSRMQETQYF.

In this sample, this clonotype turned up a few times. CDR3 amino acids: CASSGRGSYEQYF. Written as DNA, the CDR3 is TGTGCCAGCAGCGGCAGGGGGTCCTACGAGCAGTACTTC. V is TRBV7-9 and J is TRBJ2-7; 7 bases align to TRBD1. Germline V lookup: CDR1 SEHNR, CDR2 FQNEAQ (reference sequence). With 5 bases clipped from V and 1 base from J, the junction kept 2 bases outside the gene matches. The CDR3 sequence is 13 residues long. The full variable domain, with the rest looked up from reference TRBV7-9 and TRBJ2-7, is DTGVSQNPRHKITKRGQNVTFRCDPISEHNRLYWYRQTLGQGPEFLTYFQNEAQLEKSRLLSDRFSAERPKGSFSTLEIQRTEQGDSAMYLCASSGRGSYEQYFGPGTRLTVT.

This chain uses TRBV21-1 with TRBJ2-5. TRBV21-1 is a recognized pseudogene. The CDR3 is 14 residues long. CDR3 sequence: CASSKQDSQETQYF. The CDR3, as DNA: TGTGCCAGCAGCAAACAAGATTCCCAAGAGACCCAGTACTTC.

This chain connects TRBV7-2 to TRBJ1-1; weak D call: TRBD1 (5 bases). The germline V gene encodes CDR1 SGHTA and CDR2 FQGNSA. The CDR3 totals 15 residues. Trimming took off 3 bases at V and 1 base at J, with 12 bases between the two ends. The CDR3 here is CASSFSGHSNTEAFF. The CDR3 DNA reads TGTGCCAGCAGCTTCTCAGGGCATTCGAACACTGAAGCTTTCTTT.

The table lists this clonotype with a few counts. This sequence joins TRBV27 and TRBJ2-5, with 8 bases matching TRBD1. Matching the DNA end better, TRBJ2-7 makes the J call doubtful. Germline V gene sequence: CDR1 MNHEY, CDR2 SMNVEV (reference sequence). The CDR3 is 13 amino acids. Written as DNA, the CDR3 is TGTGCCAGCAGTTCCCCAGGGGGCGTCGAGCAGTACTTC. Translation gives CASSSPGGVEQYF.

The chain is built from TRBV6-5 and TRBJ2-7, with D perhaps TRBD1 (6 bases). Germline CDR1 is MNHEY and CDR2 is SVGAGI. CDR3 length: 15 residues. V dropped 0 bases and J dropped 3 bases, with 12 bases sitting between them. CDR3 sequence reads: CASSYSSRGNYEQYF. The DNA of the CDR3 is TGTGCCAGCAGTTACTCGAGCAGGGGAAACTACGAGCAGTACTTC.

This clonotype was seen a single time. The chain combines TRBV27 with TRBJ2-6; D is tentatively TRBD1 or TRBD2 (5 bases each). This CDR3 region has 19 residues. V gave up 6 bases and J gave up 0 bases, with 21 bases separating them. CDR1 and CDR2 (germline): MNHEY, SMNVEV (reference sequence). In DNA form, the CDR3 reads TGTGCCAGCAGCTTTGGCTCCGGGACGGCAGTCTCTGGGGCCAACGTCCTGACTTTC. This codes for CASSFGSGTAVSGANVLTF.

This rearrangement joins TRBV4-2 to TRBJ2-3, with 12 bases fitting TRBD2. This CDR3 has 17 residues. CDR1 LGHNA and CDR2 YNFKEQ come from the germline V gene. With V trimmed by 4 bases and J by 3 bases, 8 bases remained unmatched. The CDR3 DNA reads TGTGCCAGCAGCCCCTTTTCAACTAGCGGGAGGACAGATACGCAGTATTTT. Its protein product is CASSPFSTSGRTDTQYF.

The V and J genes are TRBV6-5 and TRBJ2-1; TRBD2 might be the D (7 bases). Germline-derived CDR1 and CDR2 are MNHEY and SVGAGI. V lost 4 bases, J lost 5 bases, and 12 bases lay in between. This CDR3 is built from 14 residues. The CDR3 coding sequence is TGTGCCAGCAGTTTGGGCGGGGGCCACAATGAGCAGTTCTTC. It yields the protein CASSLGGGHNEQFF.

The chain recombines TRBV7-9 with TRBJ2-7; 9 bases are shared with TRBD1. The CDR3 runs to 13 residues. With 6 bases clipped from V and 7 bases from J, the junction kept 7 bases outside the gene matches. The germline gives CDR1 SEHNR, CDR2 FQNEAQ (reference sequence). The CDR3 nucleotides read TGTGCCAGCAGTTTCGGACAGGGGTGGGAGCAGTACTTC. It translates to CASSFGQGWEQYF.

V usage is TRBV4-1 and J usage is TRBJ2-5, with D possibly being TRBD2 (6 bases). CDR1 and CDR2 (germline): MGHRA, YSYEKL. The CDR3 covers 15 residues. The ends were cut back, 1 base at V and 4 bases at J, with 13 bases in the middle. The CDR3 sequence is CASSQVSGERETQYF. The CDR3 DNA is TGCGCCAGCAGCCAAGTCTCGGGGGAGCGAGAGACCCAGTACTTC.